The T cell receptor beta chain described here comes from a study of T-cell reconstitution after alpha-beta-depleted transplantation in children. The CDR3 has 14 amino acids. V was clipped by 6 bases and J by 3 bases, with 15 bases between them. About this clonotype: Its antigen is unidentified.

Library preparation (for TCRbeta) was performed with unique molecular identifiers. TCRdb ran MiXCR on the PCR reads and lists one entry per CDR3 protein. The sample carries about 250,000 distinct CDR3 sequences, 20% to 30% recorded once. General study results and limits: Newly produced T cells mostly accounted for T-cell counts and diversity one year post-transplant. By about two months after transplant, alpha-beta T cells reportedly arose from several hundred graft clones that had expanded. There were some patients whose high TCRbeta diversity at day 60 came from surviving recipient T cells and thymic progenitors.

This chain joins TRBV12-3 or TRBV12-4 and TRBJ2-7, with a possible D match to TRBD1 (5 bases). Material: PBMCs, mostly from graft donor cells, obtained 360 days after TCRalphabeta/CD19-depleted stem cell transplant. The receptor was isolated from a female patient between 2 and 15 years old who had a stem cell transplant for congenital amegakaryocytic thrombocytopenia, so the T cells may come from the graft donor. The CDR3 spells CASRPGQGVYEQYF. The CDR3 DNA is TGTGCCAGCAGACCCGGGCAGGGTGTCTACGAGCAGTACTTC.